A single sample is the source of the 14 T cell receptor beta chains below, sequenced in a study of Ad26.COV2.S vaccination and SARS-CoV-2 variants. TCRdb's copy holds only in-frame clones and misses some; the assay was immunoSEQ multiplex PCR. The repertoire includes hundreds of thousands of clones, 89% of them detected once, and roughly 1.5% sits in the top ten. Treatment defined: 15 to 20 received Ad26.COV2.S at low or high dose, single or two shots; about 5 received placebo; per-sample allocation not given. On day 63 after the first injection, vaccine and placebo recipients gave samples. This specimen consisted of peripheral blood, obtained in a trial of Ad26.COV2.S vaccine versus placebo. The receptors shown here come from a person between 18 and 65 years old who received the Ad26.COV2.S COVID-19 vaccine or a placebo.

The chain recombines TRBV5-4 with TRBJ2-2, with D tentatively TRBD1 (5 bases). V lost 0 bases to trimming and J lost 1 base, with 10 bases between them. CDR3 size: 16 residues. CDR1 and CDR2 from the germline V gene are SGHNT and YYREEE (reference sequence). CDR3 in DNA: TGTGCCAGCAGCTTGGCCAGGGCACGGAACACCGGGGAGCTGTTTTTT. It yields the protein CASSLARARNTGELFF. The full variable domain, with the rest looked up from reference TRBV5-4 and TRBJ2-2, is ETGVTQSPTHLIKTRGQQVTLRCSSQSGHNTVSWYQQALGQGPQFIFQYYREEENGRGNFPPRFSGLQFPNYSSELNVNALELDDSALYLCASSLARARNTGELFFGEGSRLTVL.

This chain connects TRBV6-5 to TRBJ2-1, with D perhaps TRBD2 (5 bases). V was cut by 4 bases and J by 9 bases, with 13 bases left in between. Per germline, CDR1 MNHEY and CDR2 SVGAGI. CDR3 length equals 13 residues. The CDR3 DNA is TGTGCCAGCAGTTGGAGCTCCCGGGGTGAGCAGTTCTTC. Protein product: CASSWSSRGEQFF.

The genes are TRBV20-1 and TRBJ2-7, with D perhaps TRBD1 (5 bases). V lost 6 bases and J 4 bases, leaving 10 bases between the germline ends. The germline gives CDR1 DFQATT, CDR2 SNEGSKA (reference sequence). This CDR3 region has 11 residues. Written as DNA, the CDR3 is TGCAGTGCGACGACAGAGTACGAGCAGTACTTC. Translation gives CSATTEYEQYF.

The CDR3 DNA follows: TGTGCCAGCAGCCAACGAGTTCTTGCGGGGTACAATGAGCAGTTCTTC. Translated, it gives CASSQRVLAGYNEQFF. The gene calls are TRBV14 and TRBJ2-1, with a possible D match to TRBD2 (6 bases). Trimming stripped 2 bases from V and 4 bases from J, with 15 bases between. Germline CDR1 is SGHDN and CDR2 is FVKESK. The CDR3 is 16 amino acids.

This chain joins TRBV3-1 (or the pseudogene TRBV3-2) and TRBJ2-7, with D unclear. CDR1 and CDR2 (germline): LGHDT, YNNKEL (reference sequence). With 4 bases removed from V and 2 bases from J, the gap between germline ends came to 12 bases. The CDR3 is made up of 14 amino acids. The CDR3 DNA is TGTGCCAGCAGCCGCCGAGCCGAAACCTACGAGCAGTACTTC. Protein product: CASSRRAETYEQYF.

The genes are TRBV18 and TRBJ2-1, with a tentative D call TRBD2 (5 bases). CDR3 size: 13 residues. Germline V CDR1 and CDR2: KGHSH, LQKENI. V dropped 0 bases and J dropped 8 bases, with 8 bases sitting between them. CDR3 coding DNA: TGTGCCAGCTCACCACCACCCGGGGATGAGCAGTTCTTC. Translating gives CASSPPPGDEQFF. Full variable domain (missing parts from reference TRBV18 and TRBJ2-1): NAGVMQNPRHLVRRRGQEARLRCSPMKGHSHVYWYRQLPEEGLKFMVYLQKENIIDESGMPKERFSAEFPKEGPSILRIQQVVRGDSAAYFCASSPPPGDEQFFGPGTRLTVL.

This chain joins TRBV20-1 and TRBJ1-2; D ambiguous. The length of the CDR3 is 12 residues. The ends were cut back, 3 bases at V and 3 bases at J, with 8 bases in the middle. Per germline, CDR1 DFQATT and CDR2 SNEGSKA (reference sequence). In nucleotides, the CDR3 is TGCAGTGCTAGTCGGACCGACTATGGCTACACCTTC. It encodes CSASRTDYGYTF.

This clone was seen a single time. The germline gene is not matched at one end of the junction; a read error may be the cause. The genes are TRBV5-8 and TRBJ2-1; no clear D gene. Germline V gene lookup returns CDR1 SGHTS and CDR2 YDEGEE. The CDR3 loop spans 10 amino acids. CDR3 residues: CASSWNEQFF. The CDR3 bases are TGTGCCAGTAGCTGGAATGAGCAGTTCTTC. Filled out from reference TRBV5-8 and TRBJ2-1, the complete variable domain reads EAGVTQSPTHLIKTRGQQATLRCSPISGHTSVYWYQQALGLGLQFLLWYDEGEERNRGNFPPRFSGRQFPNYSSELNVNALELEDSALYLCASSWNEQFFGPGTRLTVL.

This clone was detected only a few times. The genes are TRBV10-3 and TRBJ1-4; D gene uncertain. Germline V gene lookup returns CDR1 ENHRY and CDR2 SYGVKD. This CDR3 region has 14 residues. Trimming took off 3 bases at V and 4 bases at J, with 9 bases between the two ends. The CDR3 DNA follows: TGTGCCATCAGTGATTCAGGTTATAATGAAAAACTGTTTTTT. Translating gives CAISDSGYNEKLFF.

J is TRBJ2-1 and V is TRBV3-1 (or the pseudogene TRBV3-2); D gene unclear. Germline-derived CDR1 and CDR2 are LGHDT and YNNKEL (reference sequence). Deletions cut 2 bases from V and 3 bases from J, with 2 bases between. This CDR3 region has 12 residues. The CDR3 region is CASSQNYNEQFF. The CDR3 bases are TGTGCCAGCAGCCAAAACTACAATGAGCAGTTCTTC.

The V gene is TRBV6-5, the J gene TRBJ2-7; 9 bases align to TRBD1. This CDR3 contains 15 residues. The junction had 8 bases not matched to a gene; V was cut back by 6 bases and J by 2 bases. From germline, CDR1 is MNHEY and CDR2 SVGAGI. The CDR3, as DNA: TGTGCCAGCAGATCCGGGACAGGGATTACCTACGAGCAGTACTTC. This gives the protein CASRSGTGITYEQYF.

DNA of the CDR3: TGCGCCAGCACTCTCTCTAGCGGGGGGCTTTACAATGAGCAGTTCTTC. Translated, it gives CASTLSSGGLYNEQFF. J is TRBJ2-1 and V is TRBV5-1; 11 bases agree with TRBD2. The junction had 9 bases not matched to a gene; V was cut back by 6 bases and J by 4 bases. CDR3 length: 16 amino acids. CDR1 is SGHRS and CDR2 is YFSETQ in the germline V gene.

The chain uses TRBV5-1 and TRBJ2-3; D tentatively fits TRBD1 or TRBD2 (5 bases each). Germline V CDR1 and CDR2: SGHRS, YFSETQ. CDR3 size: 13 residues. Trimming pared 4 bases from V and 2 bases from J, leaving 8 bases between. The CDR3 reads CASSRDHTDTQYF. CDR3 nucleotides: TGCGCCAGCAGCCGGGACCACACAGATACGCAGTATTTT.

The chain recombines TRBV5-1 with TRBJ1-6; no firm D call. The V gene lost 2 bases and the J gene lost 5 bases, with 11 bases spanning the gap. CDR1 and CDR2 (germline): SGHRS, YFSETQ. The CDR3 consists of 15 residues. The CDR3 bases are TGCGCCAGCAGCTTTTCTACAGAGAATAATTCACCCCTCCACTTT. Protein sequence: CASSFSTENNSPLHF.